Described below is a single T cell receptor (beta chain) sequence and its context. The V gene end was trimmed by 6 bases and the J gene end by 3 bases; junction bases not matched to a gene: 8. This CDR3 has 15 residues. Germline CDR1 reads MNHEY; CDR2 reads SVGAGI. The source of the sample is a study of blood T cell repertoires in COVID-19. Method: immunoSEQ multiplex PCR; TCRdb's copy keeps in-frame clones and lacks some. The sample holds 400,000 to 550,000 clones, roughly nine tenths seen once. The gene calls are TRBV6-5 and TRBJ2-3; 8 positions match TRBD2. The source of this sequence is a woman between 18 and 29 years old with acute COVID-19. Sequenced input: PBMCs or T cells enriched from blood (not recorded which). The CDR3 loop is CASRPEAGGTDTQYF. CDR3 sequence (DNA): TGTGCCAGCAGGCCCGAGGCGGGAGGAACAGATACGCAGTATTTT.